This T cell receptor beta chain is from a study of T cells after yellow fever vaccination. They built TCR cDNA with 5'RACE template switching, a step that put in a universal primer site and UMIs. TCRdb reprocessed the 5' RACE reads with MiXCR, giving one entry per CDR3 protein. The sample holds about 510,000 distinct CDR3 sequences, around a fifth seen once. The germline CDR1 and CDR2 sequences are MNHEY and SVGEGT. With 8 bases removed from V and 6 bases from J, the gap between germline ends came to 14 bases. The CDR3 runs 13 residues. This chain uses TRBV6-2 or TRBV6-3 with TRBJ2-1; the D gene is possibly TRBD2 (5 bases). Sequencing used PBMCs, obtained around 3 weeks after the first yellow fever vaccination. This TCR was sampled from a man aged 18 to 30 who received the YFV17D yellow fever vaccine. The CDR3 is CASPRAALNEQFF. The DNA for the CDR3 is TGTGCCAGCCCGCGGGCCGCGCTCAATGAGCAGTTCTTC.